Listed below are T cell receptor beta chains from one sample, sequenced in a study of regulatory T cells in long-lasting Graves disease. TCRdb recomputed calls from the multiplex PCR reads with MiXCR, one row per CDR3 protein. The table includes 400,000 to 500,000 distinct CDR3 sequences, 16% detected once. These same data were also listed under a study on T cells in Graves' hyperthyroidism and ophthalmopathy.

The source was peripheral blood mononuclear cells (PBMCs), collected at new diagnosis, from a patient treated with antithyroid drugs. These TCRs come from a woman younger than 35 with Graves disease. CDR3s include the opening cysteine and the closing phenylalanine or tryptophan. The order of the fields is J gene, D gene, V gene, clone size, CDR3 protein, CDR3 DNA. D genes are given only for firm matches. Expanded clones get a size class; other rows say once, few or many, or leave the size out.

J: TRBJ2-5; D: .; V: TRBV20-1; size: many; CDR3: CSAKGPSGRQETQYF; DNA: TGCAGTGCTAAGGGGCCTTCGGGACGACAAGAGACCCAGTACTTC
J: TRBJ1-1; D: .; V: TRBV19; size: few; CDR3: CASSIGNTEAFF; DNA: TGTGCCAGTAGTATAGGGAACACTGAAGCTTTCTTT
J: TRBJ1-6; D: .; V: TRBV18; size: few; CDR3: CASSPGWRESPLHF; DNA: TGTGCCAGCTCACCAGGCTGGAGGGAATCACCCCTCCACTTT
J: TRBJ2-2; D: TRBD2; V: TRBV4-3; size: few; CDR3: CASSQPPAGGNTGELFF; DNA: TGCGCCAGCAGCCAGCCCCCAGCGGGGGGAAACACCGGGGAGCTGTTTTTT
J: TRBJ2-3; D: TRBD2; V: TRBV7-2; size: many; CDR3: CASSFRTGGPTDTQYF; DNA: TGTGCCAGCAGCTTCAGAACGGGAGGGCCTACAGATACGCAGTATTTT
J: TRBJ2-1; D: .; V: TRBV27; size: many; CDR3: CASSWTGPRSYNEQFF; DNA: TGTGCCAGCAGTTGGACCGGACCACGGTCCTACAATGAGCAGTTCTTC
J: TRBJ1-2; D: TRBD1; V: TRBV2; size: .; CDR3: CASSPTGGEDYGYTF; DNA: TGTGCCAGCAGCCCTACAGGGGGCGAAGACTATGGCTACACCTTC
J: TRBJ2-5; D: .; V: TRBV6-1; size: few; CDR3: CASRIPGPYNEQYF; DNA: TGTGCCAGCAGAATCCCCGGACCCTACAATGAGCAGTACTTC
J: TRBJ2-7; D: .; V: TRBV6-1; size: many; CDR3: CASTRIGGIFGTYEQYF; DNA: TGTGCCAGCACCAGAATTGGGGGGATTTTTGGTACCTACGAGCAGTACTTC
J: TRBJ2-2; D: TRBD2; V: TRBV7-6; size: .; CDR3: CASSSRLASYTGELFF; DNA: TGTGCCAGCAGCTCCCGACTAGCGTCATACACCGGGGAGCTGTTTTTT
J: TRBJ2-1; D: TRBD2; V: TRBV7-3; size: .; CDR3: CASSLGLPPDEQFF; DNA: TGTGCCAGCAGCTTGGGACTACCGCCGGATGAGCAGTTCTTC
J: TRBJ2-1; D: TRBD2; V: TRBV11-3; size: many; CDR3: CASSLALAGGGNEQFF; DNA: TGTGCCAGCAGCTTGGCACTAGCGGGAGGAGGCAATGAGCAGTTCTTC
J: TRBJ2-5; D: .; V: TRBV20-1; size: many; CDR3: CSARVQRQETQYF; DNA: TGCAGTGCTAGAGTCCAGCGGCAAGAGACCCAGTACTTC
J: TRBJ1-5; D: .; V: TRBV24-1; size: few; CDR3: CATSDGRSSNQPQHF; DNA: TGTGCCACCAGTGACGGACGCTCTAGCAATCAGCCCCAGCATTTT
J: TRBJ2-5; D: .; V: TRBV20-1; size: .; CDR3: CSASFLVETQYF; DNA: TGCAGTGCTAGTTTCCTGGTGGAGACCCAGTACTTC
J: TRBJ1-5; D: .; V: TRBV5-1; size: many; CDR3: CASSLDGPNQPQHF; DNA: TGCGCCAGCAGCTTGGACGGACCCAATCAGCCCCAGCATTTT
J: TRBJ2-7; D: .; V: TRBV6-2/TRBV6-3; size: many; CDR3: CASSSRVWNYEQYF; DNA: TGTGCCAGCAGTTCCAGGGTTTGGAACTACGAGCAGTACTTC
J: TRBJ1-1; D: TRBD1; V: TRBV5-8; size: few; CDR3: CASSSSGTVNTEAFF; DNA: TGTGCCAGCAGCTCGTCCGGGACAGTGAACACTGAAGCTTTCTTT
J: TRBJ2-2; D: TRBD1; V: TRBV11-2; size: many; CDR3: CASSSRDRVGTGELFF; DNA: TGTGCCAGCAGCTCCCGGGACAGGGTAGGGACCGGGGAGCTGTTTTTT
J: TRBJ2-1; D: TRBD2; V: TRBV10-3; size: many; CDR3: CAISEDSGRRDNEQFF; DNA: TGTGCCATCAGTGAGGACAGCGGGAGAAGGGACAATGAGCAGTTCTTC
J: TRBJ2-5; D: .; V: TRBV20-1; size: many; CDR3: CSAREGTIQETQYF; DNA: TGCAGTGCTAGAGAGGGGACAATCCAAGAGACCCAGTACTTC
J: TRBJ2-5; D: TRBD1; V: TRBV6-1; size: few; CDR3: CAILPGTEQETQYF; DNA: TGTGCCATCTTACCCGGGACAGAACAAGAGACCCAGTACTTC
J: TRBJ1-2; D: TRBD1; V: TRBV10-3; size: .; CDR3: CAIRTTGGNYGYTF; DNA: TGTGCCATCAGAACTACAGGGGGCAACTATGGCTACACCTTC
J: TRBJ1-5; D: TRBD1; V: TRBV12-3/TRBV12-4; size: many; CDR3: CASSLGQGEYQPQHF; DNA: TGTGCCAGCAGTTTAGGACAGGGGGAGTATCAGCCCCAGCATTTT
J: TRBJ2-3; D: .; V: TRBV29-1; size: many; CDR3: CSVDWTDTQYF; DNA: TGCAGCGTTGATTGGACAGATACGCAGTATTTT
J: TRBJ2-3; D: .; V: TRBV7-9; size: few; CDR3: CASSPVLGLHTQYF; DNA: TGTGCCAGCAGCCCAGTCCTGGGCTTGCATACGCAGTATTTT
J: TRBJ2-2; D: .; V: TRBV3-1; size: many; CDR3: CASSQLRANTGELFF; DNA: TGTGCCAGCAGCCAACTCCGGGCTAACACCGGGGAGCTGTTTTTT
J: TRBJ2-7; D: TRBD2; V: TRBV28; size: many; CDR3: CASEGTSGSYEQYF; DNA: TGTGCCAGCGAAGGGACTAGCGGCTCCTACGAGCAGTACTTC
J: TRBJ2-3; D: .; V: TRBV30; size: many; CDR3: CAWSGPADTQYF; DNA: TGTGCCTGGAGTGGACCGGCAGATACGCAGTATTTT
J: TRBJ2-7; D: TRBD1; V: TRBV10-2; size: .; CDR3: CASRPGTGYEQYF; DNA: TGCGCCAGCAGACCCGGGACAGGCTACGAGCAGTACTTC
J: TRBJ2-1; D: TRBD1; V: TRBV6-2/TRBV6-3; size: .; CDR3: CASSARQGEYNEQFF; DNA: TGTGCCAGCAGTGCTCGACAGGGAGAATACAATGAGCAGTTCTTC
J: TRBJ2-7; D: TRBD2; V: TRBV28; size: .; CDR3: CASSLWVPSGGTYEQYF; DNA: TGTGCCAGCAGTTTATGGGTGCCTAGCGGGGGAACCTACGAGCAGTACTTC
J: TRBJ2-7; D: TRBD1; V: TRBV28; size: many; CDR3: CASKPGDSSYEQYF; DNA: TGTGCCAGCAAACCAGGGGACAGCTCCTACGAGCAGTACTTC
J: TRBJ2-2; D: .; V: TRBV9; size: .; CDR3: CASSALLVTGELFF; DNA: TGTGCCAGCAGCGCCCTACTAGTCACCGGGGAGCTGTTTTTT
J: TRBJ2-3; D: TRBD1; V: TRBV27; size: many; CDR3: CASSNRGARTDTQYF; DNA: TGTGCCAGCAGTAACAGGGGGGCCCGCACAGATACGCAGTATTTT
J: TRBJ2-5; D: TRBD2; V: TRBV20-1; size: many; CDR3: CSARAAGGVVWETQYF; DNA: TGCAGTGCTAGGGCAGCGGGAGGCGTTGTTTGGGAGACCCAGTACTTC
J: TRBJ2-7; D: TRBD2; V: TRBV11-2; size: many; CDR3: CASSSMVAGREQYF; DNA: TGTGCCAGCAGCTCAATGGTAGCGGGACGGGAGCAGTACTTC
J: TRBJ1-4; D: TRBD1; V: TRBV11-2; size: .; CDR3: CASSTGQGDEKLFF; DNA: TGTGCCAGCAGCACGGGACAGGGTGATGAAAAACTGTTTTTT
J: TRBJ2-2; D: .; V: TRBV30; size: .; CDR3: CAWSVARGAGELFF; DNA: TGTGCCTGGAGTGTAGCGAGGGGCGCCGGGGAGCTGTTTTTT
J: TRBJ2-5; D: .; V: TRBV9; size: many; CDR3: CASSVAGEETQYF; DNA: TGTGCCAGCAGCGTAGCGGGAGAGGAGACCCAGTACTTC
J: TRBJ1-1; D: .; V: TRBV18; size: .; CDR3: CASSPNTGAEAFF; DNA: TGTGCCAGCTCACCAAATACCGGGGCTGAAGCTTTCTTT
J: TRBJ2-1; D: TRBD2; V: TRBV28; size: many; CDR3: CASSLLGLAGEGVFDEQFF; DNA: TGTGCCAGCAGTTTATTGGGACTAGCGGGAGAAGGGGTTTTCGATGAGCAGTTCTTC
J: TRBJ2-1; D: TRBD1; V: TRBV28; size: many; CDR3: CASSLIGQGVSGEQFF; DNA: TGTGCCAGCAGTTTAATCGGACAGGGGGTCTCGGGTGAGCAGTTCTTC
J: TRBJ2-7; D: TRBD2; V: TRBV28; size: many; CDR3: CASSLLAGELEQYF; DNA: TGTGCCAGCAGTTTACTAGCGGGAGAACTCGAGCAGTACTTC
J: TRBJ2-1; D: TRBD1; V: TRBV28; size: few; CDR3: CASSLLWGVFGQGDDNEQFF; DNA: TGTGCCAGCAGTTTATTGTGGGGTGTGTTCGGGCAGGGGGATGACAATGAGCAGTTCTTC
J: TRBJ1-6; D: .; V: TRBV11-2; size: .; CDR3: CASSLDQGSSYNSPLHF; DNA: TGTGCCAGCAGCTTAGATCAGGGGAGCTCCTATAATTCACCCCTCCACTTT
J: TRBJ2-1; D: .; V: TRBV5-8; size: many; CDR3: CASSLAVLGSYNEQFF; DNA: TGTGCCAGCAGCTTGGCGGTCCTGGGGTCATACAATGAGCAGTTCTTC